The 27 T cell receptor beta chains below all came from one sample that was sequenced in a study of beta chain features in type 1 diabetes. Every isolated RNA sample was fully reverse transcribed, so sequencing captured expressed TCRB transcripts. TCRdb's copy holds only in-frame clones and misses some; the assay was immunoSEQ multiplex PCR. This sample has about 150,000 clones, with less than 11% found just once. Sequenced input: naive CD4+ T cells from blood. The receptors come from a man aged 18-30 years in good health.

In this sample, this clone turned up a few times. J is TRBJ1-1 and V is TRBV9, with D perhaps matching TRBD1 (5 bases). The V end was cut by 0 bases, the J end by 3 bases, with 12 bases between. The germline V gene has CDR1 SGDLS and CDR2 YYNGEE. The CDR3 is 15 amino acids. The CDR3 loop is CASSVDGGRDTEAFF. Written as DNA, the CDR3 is TGTGCCAGCAGCGTAGACGGGGGTCGGGACACTGAAGCTTTCTTT.

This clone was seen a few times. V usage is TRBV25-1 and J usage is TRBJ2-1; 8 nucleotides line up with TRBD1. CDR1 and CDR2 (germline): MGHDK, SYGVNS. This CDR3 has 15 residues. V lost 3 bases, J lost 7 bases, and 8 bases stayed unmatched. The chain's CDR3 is CASSELGQGPNEQFF. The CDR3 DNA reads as TGTGCCAGCAGTGAGCTAGGACAGGGCCCGAATGAGCAGTTCTTC.

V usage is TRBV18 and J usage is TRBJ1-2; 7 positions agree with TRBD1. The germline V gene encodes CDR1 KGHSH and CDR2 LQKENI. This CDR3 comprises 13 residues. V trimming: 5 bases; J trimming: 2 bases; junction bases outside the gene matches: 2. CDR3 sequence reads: CASSETGNYGYTF. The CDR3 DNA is TGTGCCAGCTCAGAGACAGGGAACTATGGCTACACCTTC.

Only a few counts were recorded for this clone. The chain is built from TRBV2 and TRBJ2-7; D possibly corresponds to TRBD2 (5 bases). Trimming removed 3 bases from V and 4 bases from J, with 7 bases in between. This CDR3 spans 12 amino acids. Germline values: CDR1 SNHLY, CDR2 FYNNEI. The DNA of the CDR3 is TGTGCCAGCAGTGAGAGGGTATACGAGCAGTACTTC. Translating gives CASSERVYEQYF.

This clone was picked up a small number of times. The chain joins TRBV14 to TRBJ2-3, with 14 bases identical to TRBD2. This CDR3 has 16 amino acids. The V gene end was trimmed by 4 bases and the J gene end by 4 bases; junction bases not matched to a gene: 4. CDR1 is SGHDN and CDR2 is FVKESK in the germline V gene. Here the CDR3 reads CASSRLAGGRADTQYF. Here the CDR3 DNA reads TGTGCCAGCAGCCGACTAGCGGGGGGGCGCGCAGATACGCAGTATTTT.

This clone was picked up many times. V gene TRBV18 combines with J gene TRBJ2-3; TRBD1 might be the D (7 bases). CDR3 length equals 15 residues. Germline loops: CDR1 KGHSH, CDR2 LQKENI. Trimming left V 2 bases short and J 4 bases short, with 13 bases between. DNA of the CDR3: TGTGCCAGCTCACCAAGGAGGGACAGCTCAGATACGCAGTATTTT. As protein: CASSPRRDSSDTQYF.

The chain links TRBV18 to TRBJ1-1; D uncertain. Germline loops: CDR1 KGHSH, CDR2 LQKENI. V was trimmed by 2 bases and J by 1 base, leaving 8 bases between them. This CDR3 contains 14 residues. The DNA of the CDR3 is TGTGCCAGCTCACCATGGCAAACGAACACTGAAGCTTTCTTT. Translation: CASSPWQTNTEAFF.

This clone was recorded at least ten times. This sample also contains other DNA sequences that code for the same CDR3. CDR3 DNA: TGTGCCAGCAGCCCACAGGGGACTGGGGCCAACGTCCTGACTTTC. Translation: CASSPQGTGANVLTF. The chain combines TRBV7-2 with TRBJ2-6, with 7 bases lining up with TRBD1. Unmatched junction bases numbered 3, after V lost 5 bases and J lost 2 bases. The CDR3 length is 15 residues. The V gene's germline CDR1 is SGHTA and CDR2 FQGNSA.

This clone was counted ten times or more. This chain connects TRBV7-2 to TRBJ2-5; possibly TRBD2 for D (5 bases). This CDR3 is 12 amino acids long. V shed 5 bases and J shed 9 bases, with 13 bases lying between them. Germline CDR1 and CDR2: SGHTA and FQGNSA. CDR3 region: CASSPPGEPQYF. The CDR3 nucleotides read TGTGCCAGCAGCCCCCCCGGGGAGCCCCAGTACTTC.

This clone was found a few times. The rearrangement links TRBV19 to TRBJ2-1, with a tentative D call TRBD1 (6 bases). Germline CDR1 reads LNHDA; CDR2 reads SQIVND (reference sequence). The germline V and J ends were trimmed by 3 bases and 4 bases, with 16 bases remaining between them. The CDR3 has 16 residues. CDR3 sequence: CASSIPPGQTYNEQFF. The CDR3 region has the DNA TGTGCCAGTAGTATTCCCCCTGGACAGACTTACAATGAGCAGTTCTTC.

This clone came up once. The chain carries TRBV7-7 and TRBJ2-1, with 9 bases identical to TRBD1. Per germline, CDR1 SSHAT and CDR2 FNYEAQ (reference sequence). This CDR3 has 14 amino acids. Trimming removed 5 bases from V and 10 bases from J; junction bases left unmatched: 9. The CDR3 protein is CASSTGTGSSEQFF. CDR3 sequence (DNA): TGTGCCAGCAGCACCGGGACAGGGAGCTCAGAGCAGTTCTTC.

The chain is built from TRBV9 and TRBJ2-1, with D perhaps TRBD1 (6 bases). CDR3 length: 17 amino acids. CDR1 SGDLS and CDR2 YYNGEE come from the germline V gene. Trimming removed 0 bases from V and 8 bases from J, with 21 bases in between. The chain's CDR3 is CASSVALMGQGMYEQFF. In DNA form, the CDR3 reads TGTGCCAGCAGCGTAGCATTAATGGGGCAGGGGATGTATGAGCAGTTCTTC.

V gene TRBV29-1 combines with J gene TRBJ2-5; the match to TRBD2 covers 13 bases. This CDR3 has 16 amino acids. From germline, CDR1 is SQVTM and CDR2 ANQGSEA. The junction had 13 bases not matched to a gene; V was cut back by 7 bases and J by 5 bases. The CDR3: CSGTSTSGGAWETQYF. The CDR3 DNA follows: TGCAGCGGAACCAGTACTAGCGGGGGGGCCTGGGAGACCCAGTACTTC.

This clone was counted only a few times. CDR3 DNA: TGTGCCAGCTCAACAACCGGGACAGGGGTCACTGAAGCTTTCTTT. Translating it yields CASSTTGTGVTEAFF. The V gene is TRBV18, the J gene TRBJ1-1; 10 bases are shared with TRBD1. The CDR3 has 15 residues. Germline CDR1 and CDR2: KGHSH and LQKENI. Losses at the gene ends were 5 bases for V and 4 bases for J; bases not matched to a gene: 7.

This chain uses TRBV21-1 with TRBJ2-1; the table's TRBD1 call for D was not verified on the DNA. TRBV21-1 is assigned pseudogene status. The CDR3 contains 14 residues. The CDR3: CASTVNRAYNEQFF. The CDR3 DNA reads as TGTGCCAGCACCGTGAACAGGGCTTACAATGAGCAGTTCTTC.

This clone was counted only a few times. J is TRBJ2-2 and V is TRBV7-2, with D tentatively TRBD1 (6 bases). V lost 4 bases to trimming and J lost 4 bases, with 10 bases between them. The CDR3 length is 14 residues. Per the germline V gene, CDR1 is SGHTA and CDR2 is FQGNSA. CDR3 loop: CASSSQGFTGELFF. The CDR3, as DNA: TGTGCCAGCAGCTCGCAGGGGTTCACCGGGGAGCTGTTTTTT.

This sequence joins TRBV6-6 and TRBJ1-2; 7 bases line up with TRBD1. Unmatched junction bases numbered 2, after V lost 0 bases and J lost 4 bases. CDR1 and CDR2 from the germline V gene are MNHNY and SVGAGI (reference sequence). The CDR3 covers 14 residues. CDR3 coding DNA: TGTGCCAGCAGTTACTCGGGACAGCTCTATGGCTACACCTTC. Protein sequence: CASSYSGQLYGYTF.

The CDR3 coding sequence is TGTGCCAGCAGCGGTCGGACTAGCGGGGCTAACACCGGGGAGCTGTTTTTT. As protein: CASSGRTSGANTGELFF. This chain joins TRBV9 and TRBJ2-2, with TRBD2 identical over 12 bases. The V gene's germline CDR1 is SGDLS and CDR2 YYNGEE. V shed 3 bases and J 2 bases; nucleotides not matched to a gene: 5. This CDR3 is 17 amino acids long.

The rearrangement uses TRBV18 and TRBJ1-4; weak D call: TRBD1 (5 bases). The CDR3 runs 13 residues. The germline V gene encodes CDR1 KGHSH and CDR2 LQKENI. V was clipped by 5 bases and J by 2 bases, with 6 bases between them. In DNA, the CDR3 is TGTGCCAGCTCAAGACAGACTAATGAAAAACTGTTTTTT. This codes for CASSRQTNEKLFF. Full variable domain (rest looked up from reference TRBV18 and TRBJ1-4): NAGVMQNPRHLVRRRGQEARLRCSPMKGHSHVYWYRQLPEEGLKFMVYLQKENIIDESGMPKERFSAEFPKEGPSILRIQQVVRGDSAAYFCASSRQTNEKLFFGSGTQLSVL.

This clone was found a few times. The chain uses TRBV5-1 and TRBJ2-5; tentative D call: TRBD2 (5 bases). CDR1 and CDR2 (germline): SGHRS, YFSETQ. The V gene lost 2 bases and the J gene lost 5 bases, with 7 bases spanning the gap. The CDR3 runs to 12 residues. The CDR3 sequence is CASSFGDETQYF. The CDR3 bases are TGCGCCAGCAGCTTCGGGGATGAGACCCAGTACTTC.

The CDR3 coding sequence is TGTGCCAGCTCACCACTTGATGGGGTGTCGGGGACTGAAGCTTTCTTT. Its translation: CASSPLDGVSGTEAFF. The chain employs TRBV18 and TRBJ1-1; D not resolved. Germline V gives CDR1 KGHSH, CDR2 LQKENI. Trimming removed 1 base from V and 5 bases from J, with 17 bases in between. This CDR3 region has 16 residues. Full variable domain (remainder filled in from reference TRBV18 and TRBJ1-1): NAGVMQNPRHLVRRRGQEARLRCSPMKGHSHVYWYRQLPEEGLKFMVYLQKENIIDESGMPKERFSAEFPKEGPSILRIQQVVRGDSAAYFCASSPLDGVSGTEAFFGQGTRLTVV.

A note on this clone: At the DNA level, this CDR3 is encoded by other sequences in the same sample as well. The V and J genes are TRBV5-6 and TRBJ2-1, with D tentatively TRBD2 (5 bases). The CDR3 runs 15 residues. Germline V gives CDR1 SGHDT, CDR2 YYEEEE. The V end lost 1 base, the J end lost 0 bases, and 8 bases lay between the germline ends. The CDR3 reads CASSLYAGSYNEQFF. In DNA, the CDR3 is TGTGCCAGCAGCTTGTACGCGGGCTCCTACAATGAGCAGTTCTTC.

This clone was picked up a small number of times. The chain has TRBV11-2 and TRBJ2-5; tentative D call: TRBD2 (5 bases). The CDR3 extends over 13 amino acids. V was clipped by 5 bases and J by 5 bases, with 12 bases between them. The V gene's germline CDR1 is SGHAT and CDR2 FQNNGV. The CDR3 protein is CASSPTRVETQYF. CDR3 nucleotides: TGTGCCAGCAGCCCAACTAGGGTGGAGACCCAGTACTTC. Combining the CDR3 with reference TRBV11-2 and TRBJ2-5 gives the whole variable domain EAGVAQSPRYKIIEKRQSVAFWCNPISGHATLYWYQQILGQGPKLLIQFQNNGVVDDSQLPKDRFSAERLKGVDSTLKIQPAKLEDSAVYLCASSPTRVETQYFGPGTRLLVL.

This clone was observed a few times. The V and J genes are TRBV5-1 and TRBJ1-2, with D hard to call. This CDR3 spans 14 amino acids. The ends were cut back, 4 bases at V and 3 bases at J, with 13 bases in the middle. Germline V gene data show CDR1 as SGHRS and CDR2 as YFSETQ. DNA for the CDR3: TGCGCCAGCAGCGAGACTACGGATTACTATGGCTACACCTTC. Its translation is CASSETTDYYGYTF. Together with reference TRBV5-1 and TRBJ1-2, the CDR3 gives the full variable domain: KAGVTQTPRYLIKTRGQQVTLSCSPISGHRSVSWYQQTPGQGLQFLFEYFSETQRNKGNFPGRFSGRQFSNSRSEMNVSTLELGDSALYLCASSETTDYYGYTFGSGTRLTVV.

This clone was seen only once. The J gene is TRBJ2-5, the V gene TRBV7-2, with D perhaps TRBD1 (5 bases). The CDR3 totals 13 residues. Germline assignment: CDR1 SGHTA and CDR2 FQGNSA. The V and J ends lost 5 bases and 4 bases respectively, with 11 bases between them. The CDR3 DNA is TGTGCCAGCAGCCAGGGCCGCCGAGAGACCCAGTACTTC. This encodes CASSQGRRETQYF. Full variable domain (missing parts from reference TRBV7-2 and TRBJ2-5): GAGVSQSPSNKVTEKGKDVELRCDPISGHTALYWYRQSLGQGLEFLIYFQGNSAPDKSGLPSDRFSAERTGGSVSTLTIQRTQQEDSAVYLCASSQGRRETQYFGPGTRLLVL.

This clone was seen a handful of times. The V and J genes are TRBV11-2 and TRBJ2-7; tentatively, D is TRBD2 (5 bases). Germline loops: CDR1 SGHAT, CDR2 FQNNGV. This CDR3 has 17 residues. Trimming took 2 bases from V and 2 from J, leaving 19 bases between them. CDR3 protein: CASSLKRESYHPYEQYF. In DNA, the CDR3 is TGTGCCAGCAGCTTAAAGAGGGAGAGCTACCATCCCTACGAGCAGTACTTC.

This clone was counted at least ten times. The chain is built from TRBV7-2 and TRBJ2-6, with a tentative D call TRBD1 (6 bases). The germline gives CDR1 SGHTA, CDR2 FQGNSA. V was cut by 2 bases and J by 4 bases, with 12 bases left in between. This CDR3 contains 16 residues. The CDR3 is CASSLTQGWGANVLTF. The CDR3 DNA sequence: TGTGCCAGCAGCTTAACACAGGGATGGGGGGCCAACGTCCTGACTTTC.